Shown below are 32 T cell receptor beta chains from a single sample sequenced in a study of neurological immune-mediated disorders. Via MiXCR, TCRdb re-called the 5' RACE reads, giving one row per CDR3 protein. This sample has 100,000 or so distinct CDR3 sequences, with around 3.4% found just once. The source material was PBMCs. The origin of the receptors is a young woman with multiple sclerosis.

The table lists this clonotype with many counts. The chain couples TRBV12-3 or TRBV12-4 to TRBJ1-1; D gene unclear. V was shortened by 5 bases and J by 1 base, with 11 bases between the two germline ends. This CDR3 region has 14 residues. Here the CDR3 DNA reads TGTGCCAGCAGTCCCTCGTTCCGGAACACTGAAGCTTTCTTT. Protein: CASSPSFRNTEAFF.

There are many counts of this clonotype. The V gene is TRBV20-1, the J gene TRBJ2-7; no definite D call. CDR1 and CDR2 (germline): DFQATT, SNEGSKA (reference sequence). V lost 3 bases, J lost 3 bases, and 6 bases lay in between. The CDR3 totals 11 residues. CDR3 DNA: TGCAGTGCTAGCAGTGGCTACGAGCAGTACTTC. Amino acids: CSASSGYEQYF.

This clonotype came up many times. The J gene is TRBJ1-2, the V gene TRBV20-1; D remains unclear. The CDR3 covers 13 residues. V was clipped by 1 base and J by 2 bases, with 8 bases between them. CDR1 is DFQATT and CDR2 is SNEGSKA in the germline V gene (reference sequence). CDR3 in amino acids: CSARAGVNYGYTF. The CDR3 coding sequence is TGCAGTGCTAGAGCGGGCGTCAACTATGGCTACACCTTC.

The CDR3 DNA is TGTGCCAGCAGTTATTCCCCACAAGAGACCCAGTACTTC. Amino acids: CASSYSPQETQYF. J is TRBJ2-5 and V is TRBV6-2 or TRBV6-3; D is undetermined. This CDR3 comprises 13 residues. Deletions cut 3 bases from V and 2 bases from J, with 7 bases between. Per germline, CDR1 MNHEY and CDR2 SVGEGT.

The chain uses TRBV12-3 or TRBV12-4 and TRBJ2-3; 8 positions match TRBD1. The CDR3 sequence is 13 residues long. The junction had 4 bases not matched to a gene; V was cut back by 6 bases and J by 5 bases. The DNA of the CDR3 is TGTGCCAGCAGGCAGACAGGGGAAGATACGCAGTATTTT. As protein: CASRQTGEDTQYF.

There are many counts of this clonotype. The chain combines TRBV28 with TRBJ2-2, with D tentatively TRBD1 (5 bases). V lost 7 bases and J 6 bases, leaving 15 bases between the germline ends. The CDR3 is 14 amino acids. Germline assignment: CDR1 MDHEN and CDR2 SYDVKM. The CDR3 spells CASTHQGTPGELFF. The CDR3, as DNA: TGTGCCAGCACCCACCAGGGAACCCCCGGGGAGCTGTTTTTT.

This clonotype has ten or more counts. The chain recombines TRBV9 with TRBJ1-2, with 7 positions matching TRBD1. Germline V gene data show CDR1 as SGDLS and CDR2 as YYNGEE. This CDR3 spans 15 amino acids. Unmatched junction bases numbered 7, after V lost 3 bases and J lost 2 bases. This CDR3 is CASSAALTGNYGYTF. The DNA for the CDR3 is TGTGCCAGCAGCGCCGCCCTGACAGGGAACTATGGCTACACCTTC.

V and J are TRBV7-9 and TRBJ2-1; D is perhaps TRBD1 (7 bases). V lost 4 bases, J lost 2 bases, and 12 bases lay in between. Germline values: CDR1 SEHNR, CDR2 FQNEAQ (reference sequence). The CDR3 is 15 amino acids. The CDR3 is CASSWRDSPYNEQFF. CDR3 in DNA: TGTGCCAGCAGCTGGCGGGACAGTCCCTACAATGAGCAGTTCTTC. The full variable domain, rest sourced from reference TRBV7-9 and TRBJ2-1, is DTGVSQNPRHKITKRGQNVTFRCDPISEHNRLYWYRQTLGQGPEFLTYFQNEAQLEKSRLLSDRFSAERPKGSFSTLEIQRTEQGDSAMYLCASSWRDSPYNEQFFGPGTRLTVL.

The sample holds one count of this clonotype. This rearrangement joins TRBV11-1 to TRBJ2-5; no definite D call. This CDR3 is built from 15 residues. V lost 5 bases and J lost 2, with 15 bases in between. CDR1 and CDR2 from the germline V gene are SGHAT and FQDESV (reference sequence). The chain's CDR3 is CASSAPILRQETQYF. DNA of the CDR3: TGTGCCAGCAGCGCGCCTATCCTCAGGCAAGAGACCCAGTACTTC. The full variable domain, rest sourced from reference TRBV11-1 and TRBJ2-5, is EAEVAQSPRYKITEKSQAVAFWCDPISGHATLYWYRQILGQGPELLVQFQDESVVDDSQLPKDRFSAERLKGVDSTLKIQPAELGDSAMYLCASSAPILRQETQYFGPGTRLLVL.

A note on this clonotype: A much more abundant neighbour one base away suggests this may be a read error. The rearrangement uses TRBV28 and TRBJ1-6, with D tentatively TRBD1 (5 bases). Germline loops: CDR1 MDHEN, CDR2 SYDVKM. The CDR3 contains 18 residues. CDR3 sequence (DNA): TGTGCCAGCAGTTTAGTCCCTCAGGGCAGGGCGATACATTCACCCCTCAACTTT. This sequence encodes CASSLVPQGRAIHSPLNF.

This clonotype was recorded many times. The CDR3 reads CASSLNPPAFYNEQFF. CDR3 nucleotides: TGTGCCAGCAGCTTAAATCCACCCGCCTTCTACAATGAGCAGTTCTTC. The chain recombines TRBV7-3 with TRBJ2-1, with D hard to call. The CDR3 is 16 amino acids. V was pared by 1 base and J by 3 bases, with 13 bases between. Per the germline V gene, CDR1 is SGHTA and CDR2 is FQGTGA. Filled out from reference TRBV7-3 and TRBJ2-1, the complete variable domain reads GAGVSQTPSNKVTEKGKYVELRCDPISGHTALYWYRQSLGQGPEFLIYFQGTGAADDSGLPNDRFFAVRPEGSVSTLKIQRTERGDSAVYLCASSLNPPAFYNEQFFGPGTRLTVL.

Many counts were recorded for this clonotype. This chain uses TRBV7-2 with TRBJ2-1; a weak D match, TRBD2 (5 bases). The CDR3 is 14 residues long. Per germline, CDR1 SGHTA and CDR2 FQGNSA. The V end lost 5 bases, the J end lost 9 bases, and 17 bases lay between the germline ends. The DNA for the CDR3 is TGTGCCAGCAGCCCCCGGGGAGATTCTGGTGAGCAGTTCTTC. This sequence encodes CASSPRGDSGEQFF.

In this sample, this clonotype turned up many times. V is TRBV14 and J is TRBJ1-6; D not resolved. This CDR3 region has 15 residues. With 4 bases removed from V and 8 bases from J, the gap between germline ends came to 15 bases. Germline CDR1 is SGHDN and CDR2 is FVKESK. The CDR3 DNA follows: TGTGCCAGCAGCCCTGAGCTCCGCTCGGATTCACCCCTCCACTTT. Translated, it gives CASSPELRSDSPLHF.

In this sample, this clonotype turned up many times. The rearrangement links TRBV6-5 to TRBJ1-4; tentative D call: TRBD1 (5 bases). The CDR3 is 17 amino acids. Trimming took off 2 bases at V and 8 bases at J, with 21 bases between the two ends. Germline V lookup: CDR1 MNHEY, CDR2 SVGAGI. This chain's CDR3 is CASSYGLWRSRDEKLFF. The CDR3 region has the DNA TGTGCCAGCAGTTACGGTCTGTGGAGATCCCGGGACGAAAAACTGTTTTTT.

This clonotype was seen ten or more times. This chain connects TRBV5-5 to TRBJ2-6; D is ambiguous. The CDR3 spans 16 residues. Germline V lookup: CDR1 SGHKS, CDR2 YYEKEE (reference sequence). V lost 0 bases to trimming and J lost 0 bases, with 7 bases between them. The CDR3 DNA sequence: TGTGCCAGCAGCTTGGATTTCCCCTCTGGGGCCAACGTCCTGACTTTC. This sequence encodes CASSLDFPSGANVLTF.

The table lists this clonotype with many counts. V usage is TRBV20-1 and J usage is TRBJ2-1; D not resolved. The length of the CDR3 is 16 residues. V was cut by 0 bases and J by 0 bases, with 12 bases left in between. Germline V gives CDR1 DFQATT, CDR2 SNEGSKA (reference sequence). The CDR3 DNA reads as TGCAGTGCTAGAGAAGGCTGGCGGAGCTCCTACAATGAGCAGTTCTTC. It codes for CSAREGWRSSYNEQFF.

This clonotype was observed many times. The gene calls are TRBV20-1 and TRBJ2-3; 15 positions match TRBD2. Unmatched junction bases numbered 10, after V lost 0 bases and J lost 0 bases. The CDR3 has 20 amino acids. From germline, CDR1 is DFQATT and CDR2 SNEGSKA (reference sequence). In DNA, the CDR3 is TGCAGTGCTAGAGATCGGACTAGCGGGGGGGCGGGAATTAGCACAGATACGCAGTATTTT. Translating gives CSARDRTSGGAGISTDTQYF.

This clonotype was seen at least ten times. The rearrangement links TRBV27 to TRBJ2-1, with TRBD1 as a possible D gene (6 bases). The length of the CDR3 is 16 residues. The germline V and J ends were trimmed by 0 bases and 8 bases, with 17 bases remaining between them. Germline loops: CDR1 MNHEY, CDR2 SMNVEV (reference sequence). In DNA, the CDR3 is TGTGCCAGCAGTTTATCGGCGTTGGGACCAGGGGATGAGCAGTTCTTC. This codes for CASSLSALGPGDEQFF.

This clonotype was recorded at least ten times. The gene calls are TRBV5-1 and TRBJ2-5; D is possibly TRBD2 (6 bases). The V end lost 0 bases, the J end lost 1 base, and 10 bases lay between the germline ends. In germline, CDR1 is SGHRS, CDR2 YFSETQ. CDR3 size: 15 residues. CDR3 nucleotide sequence: TGCGCCAGCAGCTTGGCCGACGGGGGCCAAGAGACCCAGTACTTC. Protein: CASSLADGGQETQYF.

This clonotype was picked up many times. One end of the junction is discordant with germline, which a read error may explain. The chain combines TRBV10-3 with TRBJ2-3, with D maybe TRBD2 (5 bases). Germline V lookup: CDR1 ENHRY, CDR2 SYGVKD. The CDR3 has 11 residues. The CDR3 loop reads CSAGSTDTQYF. CDR3 in DNA: TGCTCTGCGGGTAGCACAGATACGCAGTATTTT.

At least ten counts were recorded for this clonotype. This chain connects TRBV27 to TRBJ2-1; D perhaps matches TRBD2 (6 bases). Per the germline V gene, CDR1 is MNHEY and CDR2 is SMNVEV (reference sequence). The CDR3 is 14 residues long. Trimming stripped 5 bases from V and 10 bases from J, with 18 bases between. Here the CDR3 DNA reads TGTGCCAGCAGTGGGGGTAGCGGCGCGGGGGAGCAGTTCTTC. Translation gives CASSGGSGAGEQFF.

In this sample, this clonotype turned up many times. The germline gene is not matched at one end of the junction; a read error may be the cause. V usage is TRBV10-3 and J usage is TRBJ2-7; 9 nucleotides align to TRBD1. The CDR3 covers 14 residues. Germline CDR1 is ENHRY and CDR2 is SYGVKD. The CDR3 sequence: CAITEGTGFYEQYF. The CDR3, as DNA: TGTGCCATCACTGAGGGGACAGGGTTCTACGAGCAGTACTTC.

This clonotype was seen ten or more times. CDR3 loop: CASSFLGGRLDEQYF. The CDR3 bases are TGCGCCAGCAGCTTCTTAGGTGGAAGGTTGGACGAGCAGTACTTC. The rearrangement joins TRBV5-1 to TRBJ2-7; D gene ambiguous. Trimming cost V 2 bases and J 5 bases, with 17 bases left between them. This CDR3 contains 15 residues. Germline loops: CDR1 SGHRS, CDR2 YFSETQ. The complete variable domain, with remaining parts taken from reference TRBV5-1 and TRBJ2-7, reads KAGVTQTPRYLIKTRGQQVTLSCSPISGHRSVSWYQQTPGQGLQFLFEYFSETQRNKGNFPGRFSGRQFSNSRSEMNVSTLELGDSALYLCASSFLGGRLDEQYFGPGTRLTVT.

This clonotype was seen many times. CDR3 coding DNA: TGCAGCGCATACGAGGCCGGGACTAGCGGGAGATACGAGCAGTACTTC. It yields the protein CSAYEAGTSGRYEQYF. This chain joins TRBV29-1 and TRBJ2-7, with 14 bases that match TRBD2. CDR1 and CDR2 from the germline V gene are SQVTM and ANQGSEA. V lost 7 bases, J lost 4 bases, and 12 bases stayed unmatched. The CDR3 has 16 amino acids.

This clonotype was detected ten times or more. CDR3 bases: TGTGCCTGGAGTCTAAGCCCAGATACGCAGTATTTT. Amino acid sequence: CAWSLSPDTQYF. The V and J genes are TRBV30 and TRBJ2-3; no definite D call. V shed 2 bases and J shed 4 bases, with 7 bases lying between them. CDR1 GTSNPN and CDR2 SVGIG come from the germline V gene (reference sequence). The CDR3 spans 12 residues.

This clonotype was picked up many times. The chain joins TRBV29-1 to TRBJ2-3, with 9 bases aligning to TRBD2. With V trimmed by 3 bases and J by 1 base, 5 bases remained unmatched. Germline CDR1 is SQVTM and CDR2 is ANQGSEA. CDR3 length: 15 residues. The CDR3 region has the DNA TGCAGCGTTGAGAGTGGCGGGAGGGGCACAGATACGCAGTATTTT. This codes for CSVESGGRGTDTQYF.

This clonotype was found many times. The chain combines TRBV12-3 or TRBV12-4 with TRBJ1-1; 7 bases line up with TRBD1. This CDR3 is built from 13 residues. Trimming cost V 6 bases and J 4 bases; bases outside gene matches: 5. The CDR3, as DNA: TGTGCCAGCAGGGTTTCAGGGGGCACTGAAGCTTTCTTT. Its protein is CASRVSGGTEAFF.

Many counts were recorded for this clonotype. CDR3 DNA: TGTGCCAGTAGTATGGGCGGGGCCAACGTCCTGACTTTC. Its translation is CASSMGGANVLTF. The chain couples TRBV19 to TRBJ2-6; no firm D call. V dropped 3 bases and J dropped 4 bases, with 4 bases sitting between them. Germline V CDR1 and CDR2: LNHDA, SQIVND (reference sequence). The CDR3 has 13 residues.

This clonotype was seen at least ten times. The rearrangement links TRBV5-1 to TRBJ2-5; perhaps TRBD2 as D (6 bases). Trimming removed 6 bases at V and 5 bases at J, with 17 bases between. The germline V gene has CDR1 SGHRS and CDR2 YFSETQ. The CDR3 covers 14 residues. The CDR3 sequence is CASTAGRLGETQYF. CDR3 coding DNA: TGCGCCAGCACGGCGGGACGGTTGGGGGAGACCCAGTACTTC.

This clonotype was seen at least ten times. This rearrangement joins TRBV20-1 to TRBJ2-3, with 15 bases matching TRBD2. The germline V gene has CDR1 DFQATT and CDR2 SNEGSKA (reference sequence). The CDR3 loop spans 16 amino acids. Trimming took 3 bases from V and 14 from J; bases not matched to a gene: 15. CDR3 loop: CSASEAGLAGGRIVYF. The CDR3 region has the DNA TGCAGTGCTAGTGAAGCGGGACTAGCGGGGGGCCGGATAGTGTATTTT.

The table lists this clonotype with many counts. This chain connects TRBV3-1 to TRBJ2-7, with a weak D call TRBD1 (5 bases). Germline loops: CDR1 LGHDT, CDR2 YNNKEL (reference sequence). This CDR3 contains 14 residues. Trimming stripped 2 bases from V and 0 bases from J, with 8 bases between. The CDR3 sequence: CASSQRGTSYEQYF. The CDR3 nucleotides read TGTGCCAGCAGCCAAAGGGGAACCTCCTACGAGCAGTACTTC.

In this sample, this clonotype turned up many times. The chain uses TRBV6-1 and TRBJ2-7; TRBD1 or TRBD2 may be the D gene (5 bases each). Trimming took 6 bases from V and 0 from J, leaving 15 bases between them. CDR1 and CDR2 from the germline V gene are MNHNS and SASEGT. The CDR3 covers 15 residues. The CDR3 reads CASRGRKESSYEQYF. CDR3 sequence (DNA): TGTGCCAGCAGGGGACGGAAAGAGAGCTCCTACGAGCAGTACTTC.